This T cell receptor (beta chain) was profiled in a study of cytomegalovirus exposure and HLA in healthy donors. Study in general: Counted in an early data release were 65 million to 100 million unique TCRs from HLA-typed donors. Most donors, more than 80% of 350 to 450 genotyped, fell in the Caucasian-associated ancestry cluster.

The study ran its PCR with 60 Vbeta and 13 Jbeta primers. Libraries were prepared by immunoSEQ multiplex PCR; TCRdb keeps only in-frame clonotypes and omits some of them. The sample contains 150,000 to 200,000 clones, around 88% of which appear only once. The CDR3 is 13 amino acids. Trimming took 7 bases from V and 0 from J, leaving 7 bases between them. From germline, CDR1 is MNHNY and CDR2 SVGAGI (reference sequence). The gene calls are TRBV6-6 and TRBJ2-1; unclear D gene. The sequence derives from a woman aged 25 to 39 in good health and CMV-seronegative. The source material was PBMCs. As DNA, the CDR3 is TGTGCCAGCACAACTTCCTCCTACAATGAGCAGTTCTTC. It encodes CASTTSSYNEQFF.